The rows below give T cell receptor beta chains drawn from one sample of a study of CD8+ T cells in alopecia areata. Measured with immunoSEQ multiplex PCR; TCRdb has only the in-frame clones, and not every one. Of about 110,000 clones listed, almost 60% are singletons. The sample consisted of CD8+ T cells sorted from blood. These TCRs come from a human donor in good health. The CDR3 runs from the conserved cysteine through the conserved F or W. D genes are given only for firm matches. Rows may omit the clone size; those that give it use once, few, many or a size class.

CDR3 length: 14; D gene: .; V gene: TRBV7-8; J gene: TRBJ2-5; clone size: few; CDR3 protein: CASSLTHWQETQYF; CDR3 DNA: TGTGCCAGCAGCTTAACCCACTGGCAAGAGACCCAGTACTTC
CDR3 length: 14; D gene: .; V gene: TRBV19; J gene: TRBJ1-1; clone size: few; CDR3 protein: CASSIDSMNTEAFF; CDR3 DNA: TGTGCCAGTAGTATCGACAGTATGAACACTGAAGCTTTCTTT
CDR3 length: 13; D gene: .; V gene: TRBV28; J gene: TRBJ1-2; clone size: .; CDR3 protein: CASAQVTLYGYTF; CDR3 DNA: TGTGCCAGTGCTCAGGTCACCCTCTATGGCTACACCTTC
CDR3 length: 15; D gene: .; V gene: TRBV5-1; J gene: TRBJ1-2; clone size: .; CDR3 protein: CASSSVGAANYGYTF; CDR3 DNA: TGCGCCAGCAGCTCTGTCGGGGCAGCGAACTATGGCTACACCTTC
CDR3 length: 15; D gene: TRBD1; V gene: TRBV2; J gene: TRBJ1-2; clone size: once; CDR3 protein: CARVTRGPGNYGYTF; CDR3 DNA: TGTGCCAGGGTGACCAGGGGGCCGGGCAACTATGGCTACACCTTC
CDR3 length: 15; D gene: .; V gene: TRBV6-5; J gene: TRBJ1-1; clone size: .; CDR3 protein: CASSYSAAMNTEAFF; CDR3 DNA: TGTGCCAGCAGTTACTCGGCAGCGATGAACACTGAAGCTTTCTTT
CDR3 length: 11; D gene: .; V gene: TRBV20-1; J gene: TRBJ2-7; clone size: .; CDR3 protein: CSVGGDYEQYF; CDR3 DNA: TGCAGTGTAGGGGGGGACTACGAGCAGTACTTC
CDR3 length: 16; D gene: .; V gene: TRBV7-2; J gene: TRBJ2-3; clone size: .; CDR3 protein: CASSLGRRGGTDTQYF; CDR3 DNA: TGTGCCAGCAGCTTAGGACGGCGGGGCGGCACAGATACGCAGTATTTT
CDR3 length: 15; D gene: TRBD2; V gene: TRBV9; J gene: TRBJ2-7; clone size: few; CDR3 protein: CASSVEGLAGYEQYF; CDR3 DNA: TGTGCCAGCAGCGTAGAGGGACTAGCGGGGTACGAGCAGTACTTC
CDR3 length: 14; D gene: .; V gene: TRBV5-6; J gene: TRBJ1-1; clone size: .; CDR3 protein: CASSLGLKNTEAFF; CDR3 DNA: TGTGCCAGCAGCTTGGGACTGAAGAACACTGAAGCTTTCTTT
CDR3 length: 12; D gene: .; V gene: TRBV2; J gene: TRBJ2-3; clone size: .; CDR3 protein: CASLAEGTTQYF; CDR3 DNA: TGTGCCAGTCTGGCGGAGGGTACTACGCAGTATTTT
CDR3 length: 15; D gene: .; V gene: TRBV29-1; J gene: TRBJ2-3; clone size: .; CDR3 protein: CSVGGTERGTDTQYF; CDR3 DNA: TGCAGCGTTGGCGGGACAGAGCGGGGCACAGATACGCAGTATTTT
CDR3 length: 11; D gene: TRBD1; V gene: TRBV29-1; J gene: TRBJ1-2; clone size: few; CDR3 protein: CSVGTGYGYTF; CDR3 DNA: TGCAGCGTCGGGACAGGCTATGGCTACACCTTC
CDR3 length: 14; D gene: .; V gene: TRBV9; J gene: TRBJ2-5; clone size: .; CDR3 protein: CASSVDSDQETQYF; CDR3 DNA: TGTGCCAGCAGCGTCGACAGCGATCAAGAGACCCAGTACTTC
CDR3 length: 15; D gene: TRBD1; V gene: TRBV19; J gene: TRBJ2-7; clone size: few; CDR3 protein: CASSFRDRFSYEQYF; CDR3 DNA: TGTGCCAGTAGTTTCCGGGACAGGTTTTCCTACGAGCAGTACTTC
CDR3 length: 13; D gene: .; V gene: TRBV19; J gene: TRBJ1-1; clone size: .; CDR3 protein: CASSMQRNTEAFF; CDR3 DNA: TGTGCCAGTAGTATGCAGCGGAACACTGAAGCTTTCTTT
CDR3 length: 15; D gene: .; V gene: TRBV9; J gene: TRBJ2-5; clone size: .; CDR3 protein: CASSVAQLGWETQYF; CDR3 DNA: TGTGCCAGCAGCGTAGCTCAGCTGGGGTGGGAGACCCAGTACTTC
CDR3 length: 16; D gene: TRBD1; V gene: TRBV4-1; J gene: TRBJ2-1; clone size: .; CDR3 protein: CASSQAPDRTYNEQFF; CDR3 DNA: TGCGCCAGCAGCCAAGCCCCGGACAGGACGTACAATGAGCAGTTCTTC
CDR3 length: 16; D gene: .; V gene: TRBV7-9; J gene: TRBJ2-5; clone size: .; CDR3 protein: CASSPSWEGGPGAQYF; CDR3 DNA: TGTGCCAGCAGCCCCAGTTGGGAAGGCGGCCCAGGGGCCCAGTACTTC
CDR3 length: 15; D gene: .; V gene: TRBV29-1; J gene: TRBJ2-7; clone size: .; CDR3 protein: CSVEADPEDPYEQYF; CDR3 DNA: TGCAGCGTTGAAGCTGACCCCGAGGATCCCTACGAGCAGTACTTC
CDR3 length: 14; D gene: .; V gene: TRBV13; J gene: TRBJ1-1; clone size: .; CDR3 protein: CASSADTANTEAFF; CDR3 DNA: TGTGCCAGCAGCGCCGACACCGCCAACACTGAAGCTTTCTTT
CDR3 length: 13; D gene: .; V gene: TRBV13; J gene: TRBJ1-1; clone size: .; CDR3 protein: CASSGGGVAEAFF; CDR3 DNA: TGTGCCAGCAGCGGCGGTGGGGTGGCTGAAGCTTTCTTT
CDR3 length: 13; D gene: .; V gene: TRBV19; J gene: TRBJ2-3; clone size: .; CDR3 protein: CASSIDHRDTQYF; CDR3 DNA: TGTGCCAGTAGTATAGATCATAGAGATACGCAGTATTTT
CDR3 length: 13; D gene: .; V gene: TRBV5-4; J gene: TRBJ1-5; clone size: .; CDR3 protein: CASSKQGIQPQHF; CDR3 DNA: TGTGCCAGCAGCAAACAGGGAATCCAGCCCCAGCATTTT
CDR3 length: 16; D gene: TRBD2; V gene: TRBV13; J gene: TRBJ2-1; clone size: .; CDR3 protein: CASSRRTSGNNNEQFF; CDR3 DNA: TGTGCCAGCAGCCGGCGGACTAGCGGTAATAACAATGAGCAGTTCTTC
CDR3 length: 18; D gene: TRBD1; V gene: TRBV28; J gene: TRBJ1-5; clone size: .; CDR3 protein: CASSLISRTGGFDQPQHF; CDR3 DNA: TGTGCCAGCAGTCTAATATCTCGGACAGGGGGCTTCGATCAGCCCCAGCATTTT
CDR3 length: 14; D gene: .; V gene: TRBV6-6; J gene: TRBJ2-7; clone size: .; CDR3 protein: CASSYSEEGSEQYF; CDR3 DNA: TGTGCCAGCAGTTACTCGGAGGAGGGCTCCGAGCAGTACTTC
CDR3 length: 13; D gene: .; V gene: TRBV7-9; J gene: TRBJ1-1; clone size: .; CDR3 protein: CASSLDPSTEAFF; CDR3 DNA: TGTGCCAGCAGCTTAGACCCGAGCACTGAAGCTTTCTTT
CDR3 length: 16; D gene: TRBD2; V gene: TRBV5-1; J gene: TRBJ2-5; clone size: few; CDR3 protein: CASGRMGLPKRETQYF; CDR3 DNA: TGCGCCAGCGGGAGGATGGGACTACCCAAGAGAGAGACCCAGTACTTC
CDR3 length: 13; D gene: .; V gene: TRBV11-2; J gene: TRBJ2-7; clone size: .; CDR3 protein: CASSLVGGVEQYF; CDR3 DNA: TGTGCCAGCAGCTTGGTCGGCGGAGTCGAGCAGTACTTC
CDR3 length: 14; D gene: TRBD2; V gene: TRBV30; J gene: TRBJ2-1; clone size: .; CDR3 protein: CAWSGGGRYNEQFF; CDR3 DNA: TGTGCCTGGAGTGGGGGGGGAAGATACAATGAGCAGTTCTTC
CDR3 length: 12; D gene: .; V gene: TRBV29-1; J gene: TRBJ2-7; clone size: .; CDR3 protein: CSVVGGIGEQYF; CDR3 DNA: TGCAGCGTTGTAGGTGGAATTGGCGAGCAGTACTTC
CDR3 length: 19; D gene: .; V gene: TRBV9; J gene: TRBJ2-1; clone size: few; CDR3 protein: CASSVGGLLTSVTYNEQFF; CDR3 DNA: TGTGCCAGCAGCGTAGGTGGACTACTCACGAGCGTAACCTACAATGAGCAGTTCTTC
CDR3 length: 15; D gene: TRBD1; V gene: TRBV13; J gene: TRBJ1-1; clone size: few; CDR3 protein: CASSDRPRGRTEAFF; CDR3 DNA: TGTGCCAGCAGCGATAGGCCCAGGGGGCGAACTGAAGCTTTCTTT
CDR3 length: 14; D gene: .; V gene: TRBV29-1; J gene: TRBJ2-1; clone size: .; CDR3 protein: CSVDSGATYNEQFF; CDR3 DNA: TGCAGCGTTGATTCCGGGGCCACCTACAATGAGCAGTTCTTC
CDR3 length: 15; D gene: .; V gene: TRBV18; J gene: TRBJ2-3; clone size: few; CDR3 protein: CASSPVGASTDTQYF; CDR3 DNA: TGTGCCAGCTCACCAGTGGGGGCCAGCACAGATACGCAGTATTTT
CDR3 length: 16; D gene: TRBD1; V gene: TRBV4-1; J gene: TRBJ2-1; clone size: .; CDR3 protein: CASRPWTGSSYNEQFF; CDR3 DNA: TGCGCCAGCAGACCTTGGACAGGGAGCTCCTACAATGAGCAGTTCTTC
CDR3 length: 13; D gene: .; V gene: TRBV2; J gene: TRBJ2-1; clone size: few; CDR3 protein: CASSGSGLNEQFF; CDR3 DNA: TGTGCCAGCAGTGGCTCAGGGCTCAATGAGCAGTTCTTC
CDR3 length: 10; D gene: .; V gene: TRBV5-6; J gene: TRBJ2-7; clone size: .; CDR3 protein: CASREYEQYF; CDR3 DNA: TGTGCCAGCCGGGAATACGAGCAGTACTTC
CDR3 length: 14; D gene: .; V gene: TRBV29-1; J gene: TRBJ1-1; clone size: few; CDR3 protein: CSVPDGGQNTEAFF; CDR3 DNA: TGCAGCGTTCCTGATGGGGGTCAGAACACTGAAGCTTTCTTT
CDR3 length: 15; D gene: TRBD1; V gene: TRBV13; J gene: TRBJ2-3; clone size: .; CDR3 protein: CASSVEGTGPDTQYF; CDR3 DNA: TGTGCCAGCAGCGTAGAGGGGACAGGTCCCGATACGCAGTATTTT
CDR3 length: 15; D gene: TRBD2; V gene: TRBV6-4; J gene: TRBJ2-1; clone size: .; CDR3 protein: CASSDGRGEYNEQFF; CDR3 DNA: TGTGCCAGCAGTGACGGCCGGGGGGAGTACAATGAGCAGTTCTTC
CDR3 length: 13; D gene: .; V gene: TRBV29-1; J gene: TRBJ1-2; clone size: few; CDR3 protein: CSAGGGSNYGYTF; CDR3 DNA: TGCAGCGCGGGGGGAGGCAGTAACTATGGCTACACCTTC
CDR3 length: 17; D gene: TRBD1; V gene: TRBV13; J gene: TRBJ1-4; clone size: .; CDR3 protein: CASSPSQGVPANEKLFF; CDR3 DNA: TGTGCCAGCAGCCCTTCACAGGGGGTTCCAGCTAATGAAAAACTGTTTTTT
CDR3 length: 14; D gene: .; V gene: TRBV6-6; J gene: TRBJ2-1; clone size: few; CDR3 protein: CASSYEGAGNEQLF; CDR3 DNA: TGTGCCAGCAGTTACGAGGGGGCGGGAAATGAGCAGCTCTTC
CDR3 length: 15; D gene: TRBD1; V gene: TRBV2; J gene: TRBJ1-2; clone size: .; CDR3 protein: CASSEATGVNYGYTF; CDR3 DNA: TGTGCCAGCAGTGAAGCTACAGGGGTTAACTATGGCTACACCTTC
CDR3 length: 14; D gene: .; V gene: TRBV27; J gene: TRBJ1-1; clone size: .; CDR3 protein: CASSLSRGGTEAFF; CDR3 DNA: TGTGCCAGCAGTTTATCTCGGGGAGGAACTGAAGCTTTCTTT
CDR3 length: 14; D gene: TRBD2; V gene: TRBV19; J gene: TRBJ2-1; clone size: .; CDR3 protein: CASVGVAGGPGVVF; CDR3 DNA: TGTGCCTCAGTAGGTGTGGCGGGGGGGCCCGGTGTCGTCTTC
CDR3 length: 14; D gene: .; V gene: TRBV7-2; J gene: TRBJ1-6; clone size: .; CDR3 protein: CASSLELAYSPLHF; CDR3 DNA: TGTGCCAGCAGCTTAGAACTGGCGTATTCACCCCTCCACTTT
CDR3 length: 12; D gene: .; V gene: TRBV23-1; J gene: TRBJ1-1; clone size: .; CDR3 protein: CASNGGNTEAFF; CDR3 DNA: TGCGCCAGCAATGGGGGCAACACTGAAGCTTTCTTT
CDR3 length: 13; D gene: TRBD1; V gene: TRBV5-6; J gene: TRBJ2-7; clone size: once; CDR3 protein: CASSVGTGGEQYF; CDR3 DNA: TGTGCCAGCAGCGTCGGGACAGGAGGGGAGCAGTACTTC
CDR3 length: 14; D gene: .; V gene: TRBV29-1; J gene: TRBJ2-1; clone size: .; CDR3 protein: CSVELSLARNEQFF; CDR3 DNA: TGCAGCGTTGAGTTATCGCTAGCGCGGAATGAGCAGTTCTTC
CDR3 length: 12; D gene: .; V gene: TRBV7-9; J gene: TRBJ2-7; clone size: .; CDR3 protein: CASSSSGYEQYF; CDR3 DNA: TGTGCCAGCAGCTCGAGTGGCTACGAGCAGTACTTC
CDR3 length: 15; D gene: TRBD1; V gene: TRBV19; J gene: TRBJ2-1; clone size: .; CDR3 protein: CASSKDRGSYNEQFF; CDR3 DNA: TGTGCCAGTAGTAAGGACAGGGGCTCCTACAATGAGCAGTTCTTC
CDR3 length: 14; D gene: .; V gene: TRBV7-9; J gene: TRBJ1-5; clone size: .; CDR3 protein: CASSLGQTNQPQHF; CDR3 DNA: TGTGCCAGCAGCCTCGGACAGACCAATCAGCCCCAGCATTTT
CDR3 length: 13; D gene: .; V gene: TRBV9; J gene: TRBJ2-3; clone size: few; CDR3 protein: CASSPPPADTQYF; CDR3 DNA: TGTGCCAGCAGCCCCCCTCCCGCAGATACGCAGTATTTT
CDR3 length: 13; D gene: .; V gene: TRBV5-1; J gene: TRBJ2-7; clone size: .; CDR3 protein: CASSDTSLAEQYF; CDR3 DNA: TGCGCCAGCAGCGATACATCATTGGCCGAGCAGTACTTC
CDR3 length: 19; D gene: TRBD2; V gene: TRBV4-2; J gene: TRBJ2-1; clone size: .; CDR3 protein: CASSRGTSRLEYSYNEQFF; CDR3 DNA: TGTGCCAGCAGCCGGGGGACTAGCCGGTTAGAATACTCCTACAATGAGCAGTTCTTC
CDR3 length: 15; D gene: TRBD2; V gene: TRBV28; J gene: TRBJ2-3; clone size: once; CDR3 protein: CASSLSGDGTDTQYF; CDR3 DNA: TGTGCCAGCAGCCTCAGCGGGGATGGCACAGATACGCAGTATTTT